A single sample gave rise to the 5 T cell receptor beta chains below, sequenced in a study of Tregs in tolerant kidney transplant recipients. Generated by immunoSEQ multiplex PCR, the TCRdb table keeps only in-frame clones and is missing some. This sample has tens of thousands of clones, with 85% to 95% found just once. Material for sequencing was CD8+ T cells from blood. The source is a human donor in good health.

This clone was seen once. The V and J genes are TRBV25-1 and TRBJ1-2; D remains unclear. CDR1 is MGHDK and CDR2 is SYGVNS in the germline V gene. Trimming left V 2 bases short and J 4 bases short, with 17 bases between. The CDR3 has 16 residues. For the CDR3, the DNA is TGTGCCAGCAGTGAAAAAGGGAGGTCAGGCCTCTATGGCTACACCTTC. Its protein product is CASSEKGRSGLYGYTF.

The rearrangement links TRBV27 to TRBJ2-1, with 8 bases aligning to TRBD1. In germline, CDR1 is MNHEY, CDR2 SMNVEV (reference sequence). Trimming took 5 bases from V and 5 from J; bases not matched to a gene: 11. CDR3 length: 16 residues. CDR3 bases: TGTGCCAGCAGTCCCTCGACAGGGGCCCTTGACAATGAGCAGTTCTTC. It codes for CASSPSTGALDNEQFF.

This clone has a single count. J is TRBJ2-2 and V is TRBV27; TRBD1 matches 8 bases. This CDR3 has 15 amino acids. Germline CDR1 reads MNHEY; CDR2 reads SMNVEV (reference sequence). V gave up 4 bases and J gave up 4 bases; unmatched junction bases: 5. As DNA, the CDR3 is TGTGCCAGCAGTTCAGGACAGGGTGGCACCGGGGAGCTGTTTTTT. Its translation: CASSSGQGGTGELFF.

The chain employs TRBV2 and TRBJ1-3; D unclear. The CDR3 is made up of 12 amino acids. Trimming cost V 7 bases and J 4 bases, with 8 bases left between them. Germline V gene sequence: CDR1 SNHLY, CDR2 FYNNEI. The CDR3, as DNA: TGTGCCAGCATCCAGGACGGAAACACCATATATTTT. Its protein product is CASIQDGNTIYF.

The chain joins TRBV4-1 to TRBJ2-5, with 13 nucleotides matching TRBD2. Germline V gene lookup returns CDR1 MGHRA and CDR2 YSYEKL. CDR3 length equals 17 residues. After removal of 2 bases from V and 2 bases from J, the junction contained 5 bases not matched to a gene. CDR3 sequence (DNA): TGCGCCAGCAGCCAATACCCGGGACTAGCGGGACAAGAGACCCAGTACTTC. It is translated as CASSQYPGLAGQETQYF.